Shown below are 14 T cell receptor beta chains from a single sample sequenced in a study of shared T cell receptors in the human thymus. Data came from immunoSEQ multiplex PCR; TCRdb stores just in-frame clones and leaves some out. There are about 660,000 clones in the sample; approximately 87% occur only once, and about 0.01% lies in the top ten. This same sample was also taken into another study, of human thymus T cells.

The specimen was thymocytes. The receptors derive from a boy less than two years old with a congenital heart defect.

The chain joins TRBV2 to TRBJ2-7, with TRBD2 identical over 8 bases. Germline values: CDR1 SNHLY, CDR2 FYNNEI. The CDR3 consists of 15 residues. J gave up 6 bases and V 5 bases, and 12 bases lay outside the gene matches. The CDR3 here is CASSSGTRGTPEQYF. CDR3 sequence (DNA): TGTGCCAGCAGTTCCGGGACTAGGGGGACCCCCGAGCAGTACTTC.

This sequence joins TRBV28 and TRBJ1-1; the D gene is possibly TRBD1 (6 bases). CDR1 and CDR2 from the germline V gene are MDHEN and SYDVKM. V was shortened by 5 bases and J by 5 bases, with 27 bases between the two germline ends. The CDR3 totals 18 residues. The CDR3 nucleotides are TGTGCCAGCAGTCCCATTAAGGGAGAACAGGGCATTGGGACTGAAGCTTTCTTT. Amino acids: CASSPIKGEQGIGTEAFF.

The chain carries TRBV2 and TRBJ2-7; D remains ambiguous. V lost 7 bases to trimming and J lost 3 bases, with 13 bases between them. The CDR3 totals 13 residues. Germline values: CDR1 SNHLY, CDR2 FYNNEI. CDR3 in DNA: TGTGCCAGCAACCCAGACATATTCTACGAGCAGTACTTC. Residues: CASNPDIFYEQYF.

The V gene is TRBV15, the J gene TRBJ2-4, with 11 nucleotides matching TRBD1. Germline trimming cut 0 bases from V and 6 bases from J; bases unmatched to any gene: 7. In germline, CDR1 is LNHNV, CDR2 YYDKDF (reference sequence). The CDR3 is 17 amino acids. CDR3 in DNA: TGTGCCACCAGCAGAGATGGCCCGGGACAGGGGGTAAACATTCAGTACTTC. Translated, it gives CATSRDGPGQGVNIQYF.

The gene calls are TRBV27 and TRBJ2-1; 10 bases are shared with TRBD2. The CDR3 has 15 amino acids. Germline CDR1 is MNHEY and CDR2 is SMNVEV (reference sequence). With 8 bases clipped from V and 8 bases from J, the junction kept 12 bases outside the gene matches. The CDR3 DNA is TGTGCCAGCCCCTATCTAGCGGGAGTCGCTGATGAGCAGTTCTTC. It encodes CASPYLAGVADEQFF.

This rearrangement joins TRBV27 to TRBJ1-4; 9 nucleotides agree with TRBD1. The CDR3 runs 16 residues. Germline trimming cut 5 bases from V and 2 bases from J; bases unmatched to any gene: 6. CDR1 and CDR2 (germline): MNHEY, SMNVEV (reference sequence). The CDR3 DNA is TGTGCCAGCAGTCACAGGGGGCGCGGCACTAATGAAAAACTGTTTTTT. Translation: CASSHRGRGTNEKLFF.

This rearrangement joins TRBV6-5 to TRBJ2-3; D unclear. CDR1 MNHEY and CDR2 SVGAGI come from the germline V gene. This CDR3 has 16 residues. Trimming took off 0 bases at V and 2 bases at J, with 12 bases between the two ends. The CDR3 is CASSYSAEIPTDTQYF. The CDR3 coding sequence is TGTGCCAGCAGTTACTCGGCCGAAATCCCCACAGATACGCAGTATTTT.

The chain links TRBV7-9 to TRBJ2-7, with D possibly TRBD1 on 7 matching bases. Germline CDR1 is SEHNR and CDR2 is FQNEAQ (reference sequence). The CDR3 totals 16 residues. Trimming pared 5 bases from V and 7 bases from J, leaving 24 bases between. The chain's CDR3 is CASSQTGGGANWEQYF. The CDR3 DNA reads TGTGCCAGCAGCCAGACCGGAGGGGGCGCAAATTGGGAGCAGTACTTC.

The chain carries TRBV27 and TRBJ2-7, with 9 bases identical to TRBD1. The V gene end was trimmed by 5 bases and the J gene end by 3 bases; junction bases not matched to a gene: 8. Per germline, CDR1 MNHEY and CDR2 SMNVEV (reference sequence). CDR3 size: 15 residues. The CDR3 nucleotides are TGTGCCAGCAGTCTCCGGGGACAGGGTGACTACGAGCAGTACTTC. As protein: CASSLRGQGDYEQYF.

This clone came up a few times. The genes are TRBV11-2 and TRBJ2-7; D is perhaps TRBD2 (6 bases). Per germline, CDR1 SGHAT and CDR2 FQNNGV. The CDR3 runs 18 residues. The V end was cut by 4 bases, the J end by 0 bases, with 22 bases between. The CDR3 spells CASSSRVGRREGSYEQYF. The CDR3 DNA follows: TGTGCCAGCAGCTCCCGGGTCGGCCGGCGGGAAGGCTCCTACGAGCAGTACTTC.

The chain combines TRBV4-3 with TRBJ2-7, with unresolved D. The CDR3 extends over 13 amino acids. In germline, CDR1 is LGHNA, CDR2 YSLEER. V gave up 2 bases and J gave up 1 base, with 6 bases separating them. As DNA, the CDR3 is TGCGCCAGCAGCCAAAGAGGTTCCTACGAGCAGTACTTC. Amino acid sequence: CASSQRGSYEQYF.

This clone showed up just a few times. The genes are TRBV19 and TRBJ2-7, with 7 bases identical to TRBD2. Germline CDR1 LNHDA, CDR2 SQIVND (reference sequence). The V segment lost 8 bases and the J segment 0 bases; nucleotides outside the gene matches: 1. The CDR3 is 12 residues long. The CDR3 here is CASSSGSYEQYF. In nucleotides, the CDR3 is TGTGCCAGTTCTAGCGGCTCCTACGAGCAGTACTTC.

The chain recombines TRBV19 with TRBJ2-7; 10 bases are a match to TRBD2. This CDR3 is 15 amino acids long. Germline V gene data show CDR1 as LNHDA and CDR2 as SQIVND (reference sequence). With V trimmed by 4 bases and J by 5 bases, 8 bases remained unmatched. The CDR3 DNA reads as TGTGCCAGTAGTAACGGCCTAGCGGGAGCAAACGAGCAGTACTTC. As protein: CASSNGLAGANEQYF.

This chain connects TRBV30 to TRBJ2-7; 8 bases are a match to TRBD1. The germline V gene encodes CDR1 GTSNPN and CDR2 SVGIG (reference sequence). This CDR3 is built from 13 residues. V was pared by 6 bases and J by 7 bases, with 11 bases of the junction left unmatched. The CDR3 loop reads CACKQGVTGEQYF. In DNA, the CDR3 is TGTGCCTGCAAACAGGGGGTTACCGGTGAGCAGTACTTC.